Listed below are T cell receptor beta chains from one sample, sequenced in a study of blood T cells in healthy people across ages. TCRdb reanalysed the 5' RACE reads using MiXCR and keeps one entry per CDR3 protein. This table has about 1 million distinct CDR3 sequences, more than 35% appearing once. The sequencing input was blood. These receptors were collected from a woman aged 55-69 years in good health. The CDR3 runs from the conserved cysteine through the conserved F or W. Each record gives: CDR3 length, V gene, clone size, D gene, J gene, CDR3 DNA, CDR3 protein. The D gene is left open where the match is weak. Size is omitted from some rows. Given values are once, few, many or a class for expanded clones.

>14|TRBV20-1|NA|TRBD1|TRBJ1-2
TGCAGTGCTAGAGGACAGGGAGCCCTCTATGGCTACACCTTC
CSARGQGALYGYTF
>17|TRBV6-5|NA|NA|TRBJ2-1
TGTGCCAGCAGTTACTCTAATGGTCAATACTCCTACAATGAGCAGTTCTTC
CASSYSNGQYSYNEQFF
>16|TRBV6-1|NA|NA|TRBJ2-5
TGTGCCAGCAGGCACAACCAGCGGACCTTCTACAATGAGCAGTACTTC
CASRHNQRTFYNEQYF
>10|TRBV20-1|NA|NA|TRBJ2-1
TGCAGTGCTCTGGAAAATGAGCAGTTCTTC
CSALENEQFF
>15|TRBV29-1|few|TRBD2|TRBJ2-1
TGCAGCTTATCAACTAGCGGAACAACCTACAATGAGCAGTTCTTC
CSLSTSGTTYNEQFF
>14|TRBV29-1|few|NA|TRBJ2-1
TGCAGCGTCGAGCCACTGGGCTCCTACAATGAGCAGTTCTTC
CSVEPLGSYNEQFF
>15|TRBV2|many|NA|TRBJ1-2
TGTGCCAGCATTAACCCCTTGAGGACAGTCTATGGCTACACCTTC
CASINPLRTVYGYTF
>17|TRBV5-1|few|TRBD1|TRBJ2-5
TGCGCCAGCAGCCACCATACTGACAGGGGGCAGAGAGAGACCCAGTACTTC
CASSHHTDRGQRETQYF
>11|TRBV27|NA|NA|TRBJ2-1
TGTGCCACAGGGAGAGTCTATGAGCAGTTCTTC
CATGRVYEQFF
>17|TRBV5-1|NA|TRBD2|TRBJ2-1
TGCGCCAGCAGCTTGGCCCAAGGTGTAGCGGGATATAATGAGCAGTTCTTC
CASSLAQGVAGYNEQFF
>15|TRBV5-5|NA|NA|TRBJ2-5
TGTGCCAGCAGCTTAGACAGCTTGACCCAAGAGACCCAGTGCTTC
CASSLDSLTQETQCF
>17|TRBV6-4|NA|NA|TRBJ2-6
TGTGCCAGCAGCCCTCTACAGGGAAGCTCTGGGGCCAACGTCCTGACTTTC
CASSPLQGSSGANVLTF
>15|TRBV7-3|many|TRBD1|TRBJ2-3
TGTGCCAGCAGCTCCCGGACAGGGGAGACAGATACGCAGTATTTT
CASSSRTGETDTQYF
>13|TRBV30|few|NA|TRBJ1-1
TGTGCCACAATGCCGGGCTTGGTCACTGAAGCTTTCTTT
CATMPGLVTEAFF
>16|TRBV28|once|NA|TRBJ2-7
TGTGCCAGCAGTTTAGGGGGGACGACAGCCGGCTACGAGCAGTACTTC
CASSLGGTTAGYEQYF
>17|TRBV29-1|NA|NA|TRBJ2-6
TGCAGCGCAGCCCTCCGGGACGCCGGGTCTGGAGCCAACGTCCTGACTTTC
CSAALRDAGSGANVLTF
>13|TRBV5-1|NA|NA|TRBJ1-2
TGCGCCAGCAGTAGAGATATTAACTATGGCTACACCTTC
CASSRDINYGYTF
>17|TRBV7-8|NA|NA|TRBJ2-3
TGTGCCAGCAGCTTGCTACGGGACTCACCTCACACAGATACGCAGTATTTT
CASSLLRDSPHTDTQYF
>16|TRBV27|NA|NA|TRBJ1-6
TGTGCCAGCAGTTTATACCGCGGGGCAAATAATTCACCCCTCCACTTT
CASSLYRGANNSPLHF
>15|TRBV20-1|NA|NA|TRBJ1-1
TGCAGTGCTAGAGATTTCGGGGGCCTGAACACTGAAGCTTTCTTT
CSARDFGGLNTEAFF
>13|TRBV20-1|few|NA|TRBJ2-1
TGCAGTGCCCAGCGAACCGGGTACAATGAGCAGTTCTTC
CSAQRTGYNEQFF
>16|TRBV12-3/TRBV12-4|NA|NA|TRBJ1-6
TGTGCCAGCAGTCCGACAGCAAAAGGGGGTAATTCACCCCTCCACTTT
CASSPTAKGGNSPLHF
>13|TRBV9|many|TRBD1|TRBJ2-7
TGTGCCAGCAGCCCCCAGACAGGGGGTGAGCAGTACTTC
CASSPQTGGEQYF
>16|TRBV20-1|NA|NA|TRBJ1-5
TGCAGTGCTAGAGATGGTACAGGGTCTTCCAATCAGCCCCAGCATTTT
CSARDGTGSSNQPQHF
>10|TRBV6-1|NA|NA|TRBJ1-5
TGTGCCAGCATAGGAGGCTCTCAGCATTTT
CASIGGSQHF
>14|TRBV18|NA|NA|TRBJ2-7
TGTGCCAGTTCACCACTACGGGGACCCCTCGAGCAGTACTTC
CASSPLRGPLEQYF
>14|TRBV7-2|NA|NA|TRBJ2-7
TGTGCCAGCAGCTTAGCGGGGCCCATATCCGAGCAGTACTTC
CASSLAGPISEQYF
>14|TRBV29-1|NA|NA|TRBJ2-1
TGCAGCGTTGAATACCCGGGCGCGTACAATGAGCAGTTCTTC
CSVEYPGAYNEQFF
>15|TRBV12-3/TRBV12-4|NA|TRBD2|TRBJ2-3
TGTGCCAGCACATTAAGCGGGGCAAGCACAGATACGCAGTATTTT
CASTLSGASTDTQYF
>16|TRBV20-1|few|TRBD2|TRBJ2-3
TGCAGTGCTCGAAACACAGCGGGAGCCCGGCCAGATACGCAGTATTTT
CSARNTAGARPDTQYF
>18|TRBV18|NA|TRBD1|TRBJ2-7
TGTGCCAGCTCACCGACCTTTAGCCTTCGGACAGGGGAGAGCGAGCAGTACTTC
CASSPTFSLRTGESEQYF
>15|TRBV3-1|NA|NA|TRBJ2-7
TGTGCCAGCAGCCAAGAAGGGACTGAACAGGACGAGCAGTACTTC
CASSQEGTEQDEQYF
>14|TRBV11-2|NA|NA|TRBJ2-7
TGTGCCAGCAAGGGGGGCAGGGAGAACTACGAGCAGTACTTC
CASKGGRENYEQYF
>11|TRBV5-1|NA|NA|TRBJ2-3
TGCGCCAGCACCCTGTCAGATACGCAGTATTTT
CASTLSDTQYF
>18|TRBV15|NA|TRBD2|TRBJ2-1
TGTGCCACCAGCACTCTAAGGACTAGCTCAAGGTCCTACAATGAGCAGTTCTTC
CATSTLRTSSRSYNEQFF
>15|TRBV7-2|NA|NA|TRBJ2-5
TGTGCCAGCAGCTCGAGATATCTAGCGCTAGAGACCCAGTACTTC
CASSSRYLALETQYF
>15|TRBV28|few|NA|TRBJ2-6
TGTGCCAGCAGTTTCTGGCGCTCTGGGGCCAACGTCCTGACTTTC
CASSFWRSGANVLTF
>15|TRBV5-5|NA|NA|TRBJ1-6
TGTGCCAGCAGCCGGGAGGGCTCCTATAATTCACCCCTCCACTTT
CASSREGSYNSPLHF
>12|TRBV12-3/TRBV12-4|NA|NA|TRBJ2-3
TGTGCCAGCAGTGGGGCGACAGATACGCAGTATTTT
CASSGATDTQYF
>15|TRBV28|few|TRBD1|TRBJ2-7
TGTGCCAGCAGTCCCCTGGACAGGAGCTCCTACGAGCAGTACTTC
CASSPLDRSSYEQYF
>12|TRBV6-4|NA|NA|TRBJ2-5
TGTGCCAGCGATGACAGGAAAGAGACCCAGTACTTC
CASDDRKETQYF
>12|TRBV28|NA|NA|TRBJ2-1
TGTGCCAGCACGGGGGCCGCTGGTGAGCAGTTCTTC
CASTGAAGEQFF
>20|TRBV4-1|few|TRBD2|TRBJ2-3
TGCGCCAGCAGCCAAGATTTCGACCGATCCGGGACTAGCTATCCAGATACGCAGTATTTT
CASSQDFDRSGTSYPDTQYF
>14|TRBV7-9|NA|NA|TRBJ1-1
TGTGCCAGCAGCCCCATGGGGGGCGACACTGAAGCTTTCTTT
CASSPMGGDTEAFF
>20|TRBV4-1|few|TRBD2|TRBJ2-1
TGCGCCAGCAGCCAAGTAGGGCTAGCGGGAGGGACGAGCTCCTACAATGAGCAGTTCTTC
CASSQVGLAGGTSSYNEQFF
>15|TRBV9|few|TRBD2|TRBJ2-7
TGTGCCAGCAGCGTGGGCGGGAGTACCTACAATGAGCAGTACTTC
CASSVGGSTYNEQYF
>14|TRBV6-6|NA|TRBD1|TRBJ2-5
TGTGCCAGCAGCCACGGACAGGGGAGAGAGACCCAGTACTTC
CASSHGQGRETQYF
>16|TRBV15|few|TRBD2|TRBJ2-3
TGTGCCACCAGCCGGTCTAGCGGGATTCAGACAGATACGCAGTATTTT
CATSRSSGIQTDTQYF
>13|TRBV27|NA|NA|TRBJ2-5
TGTGCCAGCAGCCTGGACGGCTCGGGGACCCAGTACTTC
CASSLDGSGTQYF
>15|TRBV9|NA|TRBD1|TRBJ2-7
TGTGCCAGCAGCGCTACCGGGACAGGGCCCTACGAGCAGTACTTC
CASSATGTGPYEQYF
>17|TRBV21-1|NA|NA|TRBJ2-3
TGTGCCAGCACCCAAATAGGGGCACCCGGGACTCAAGATACGCAGTATTTT
CASTQIGAPGTQDTQYF
>15|TRBV10-3|NA|NA|TRBJ2-3
TGTGCCATCAGTGGCGGTGCAGGAGGCACAGATACGCAGTATTTT
CAISGGAGGTDTQYF
>13|TRBV7-8|NA|NA|TRBJ2-7
TGTGCCAGCAGCTCCCTCGACCCCTACGAGCAGTACTTC
CASSSLDPYEQYF
>16|TRBV5-1|NA|TRBD2|TRBJ2-5
TGCGCCAGCAGCCAACCCATAGCGGGTATCCACAATGAGCAGTACTTC
CASSQPIAGIHNEQYF
>13|TRBV7-9|NA|TRBD1|TRBJ1-1
TGTGCCAGCAGCCTAGGAGGGACAGGGGCGACTTTCTTT
CASSLGGTGATFF
>13|TRBV10-3|many|TRBD1|TRBJ2-7
TGTGCCAGCCTGGGACAGGGTCTATACGAGCAGTACTTC
CASLGQGLYEQYF